This T cell receptor beta chain was identified during a study of cytomegalovirus exposure and HLA in healthy donors. As to this clone: Its antigen is as yet unknown. One end of the junction fails to match germline, which may point to a read error.

The CDR3 loop spans 18 amino acids. The germline V gene has CDR1 SGHNT and CDR2 YYREEE (reference sequence). When sampled, the donors appeared nominally healthy, though they likely had unrecorded immune exposures. PCR primers comprised 60 Vbeta and 13 Jbeta primers. Clones were read by immunoSEQ multiplex PCR, and TCRdb kept only the in-frame ones, dropping some. Its table records 90,000 to 100,000 clones. General study findings and limits: Analyses of presence/absence relied on an assumption of roughly uniform sequencing depth across donors. As was reported, the classifier diagnosed cytomegalovirus status with high specificity and sensitivity.

The sample consisted of PBMCs. The chain employs TRBV5-4 and TRBJ1-2, with 7 positions matching TRBD1. The receptor was derived from a woman younger than 45 in good health and CMV-seronegative. This CDR3 is CASTLVDLRDRENYGYTF. Here the CDR3 DNA reads TGTGCCAGCACCTTGGTTGACCTACGGGACAGAGAAAACTATGGCTACACCTTC. Using reference TRBV5-4 and TRBJ1-2 for the parts outside the CDR3, the full variable domain is ETGVTQSPTHLIKTRGQQVTLRCSSQSGHNTVSWYQQALGQGPQFIFQYYREEENGRGNFPPRFSGLQFPNYSSELNVNALELDDSALYLCASTLVDLRDRENYGYTFGSGTRLTVV.